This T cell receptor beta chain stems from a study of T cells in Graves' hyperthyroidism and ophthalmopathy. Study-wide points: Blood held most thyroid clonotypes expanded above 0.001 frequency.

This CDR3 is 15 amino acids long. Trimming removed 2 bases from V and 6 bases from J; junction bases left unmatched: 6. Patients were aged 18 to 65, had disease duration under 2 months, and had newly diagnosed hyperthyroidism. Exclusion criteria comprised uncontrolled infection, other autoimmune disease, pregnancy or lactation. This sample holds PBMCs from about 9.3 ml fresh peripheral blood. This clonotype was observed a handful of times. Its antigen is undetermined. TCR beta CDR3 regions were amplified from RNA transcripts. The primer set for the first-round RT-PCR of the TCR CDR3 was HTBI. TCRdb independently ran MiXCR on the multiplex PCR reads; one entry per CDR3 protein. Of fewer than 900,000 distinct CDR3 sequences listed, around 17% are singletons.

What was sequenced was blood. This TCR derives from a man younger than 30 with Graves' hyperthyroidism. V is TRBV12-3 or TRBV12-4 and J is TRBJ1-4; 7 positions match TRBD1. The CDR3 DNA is TGTGCCAGCAGTTTACGACAGGGAGGCGATGAAAAACTGTTTTTT. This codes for CASSLRQGGDEKLFF.